These 14 T cell receptor beta chains were sequenced from one sample in a study of cytomegalovirus exposure and HLA in healthy donors. The PCR used 60 Vbeta and 13 Jbeta primers. Here immunoSEQ multiplex PCR was the method, and the copy in TCRdb shows in-frame clones only, minus some. The sample carries some 100,000 clones, about four fifths recorded once. The sequencing sample was made of PBMCs. These receptor sequences come from a male donor in good health and CMV-seropositive.

V usage is TRBV9 and J usage is TRBJ1-2; D may be TRBD1 (6 bases). Trimming cost V 0 bases and J 5 bases, with 11 bases left between them. The CDR3 consists of 14 residues. The germline V gene has CDR1 SGDLS and CDR2 YYNGEE. This chain's CDR3 is CASSVAEQGYGYTF. CDR3 in DNA: TGTGCCAGCAGCGTAGCAGAACAGGGTTATGGCTACACCTTC.

This clone was seen more than once but under ten times. This rearrangement joins TRBV6-1 to TRBJ1-4, with unresolved D. The CDR3 is 13 amino acids. Trimming shortened V by 6 bases and J by 6 bases, and 11 bases separated the two germline ends. Per the germline V gene, CDR1 is MNHNS and CDR2 is SASEGT. CDR3 protein: CASRAIQYEKLFF. In nucleotides, the CDR3 is TGTGCCAGCAGGGCCATCCAATATGAAAAACTGTTTTTT.

This clone was observed a handful of times. The chain carries TRBV4-1 and TRBJ1-1; 8 bases are a match to TRBD1. Looked up from germline, CDR1 is MGHRA and CDR2 is YSYEKL. V lost 4 bases to trimming and J lost 2 bases; unmatched junction nucleotides: 3. The CDR3 has 14 amino acids. CDR3: CASSRDRGNTEAFF. Here the CDR3 DNA reads TGCGCCAGCAGCCGCGACAGGGGAAACACTGAAGCTTTCTTT.

The rearrangement uses TRBV6-6 and TRBJ1-5; D may be TRBD1 (5 bases). The CDR3 contains 13 residues. V lost 5 bases to trimming and J lost 5 bases, with 10 bases between them. Germline V gene sequence: CDR1 MNHNY, CDR2 SVGAGI (reference sequence). The CDR3 nucleotides read TGTGCCAGCAGTCCCGGGGGGGATCAGCCCCAGCATTTT. This gives the protein CASSPGGDQPQHF.

The chain recombines TRBV7-2 with TRBJ1-5, with D unclear. CDR1 and CDR2 from the germline V gene are SGHTA and FQGNSA. There are 16 residues in the CDR3. V was cut by 1 base and J by 2 bases, with 12 bases left in between. The CDR3 loop is CASSLEVTRGNQPQHF. The CDR3 region has the DNA TGTGCCAGCAGCTTAGAGGTCACCCGGGGCAATCAGCCCCAGCATTTT.

V is TRBV6-5 and J is TRBJ2-5, with a possible D match to TRBD2 (6 bases). V dropped 3 bases and J dropped 6 bases, with 17 bases sitting between them. Germline loops: CDR1 MNHEY, CDR2 SVGAGI. CDR3 size: 15 residues. CDR3 sequence: CASSYWGGGAKTQYF. CDR3 bases: TGTGCCAGCAGTTATTGGGGTGGCGGGGCCAAGACCCAGTACTTC.

V usage is TRBV27 and J usage is TRBJ2-1, with D possibly matching TRBD2 (7 bases). The CDR3 covers 14 residues. V shed 8 bases and J shed 5 bases, with 16 bases lying between them. Germline CDR1 reads MNHEY; CDR2 reads SMNVEV (reference sequence). The CDR3 is CASRVRGANNEQFF. CDR3 bases: TGTGCCAGCCGAGTCCGGGGGGCAAACAATGAGCAGTTCTTC.

For the CDR3, the DNA is TGTGCCAGCAGTTTGACAGGGGCCAGGGACACTGAAGCTTTCTTT. Amino acid sequence: CASSLTGARDTEAFF. This chain connects TRBV7-3 to TRBJ1-1; 8 bases agree with TRBD1. V was clipped by 6 bases and J by 3 bases; unmatched bases: 9. This CDR3 comprises 15 residues. Germline V gene data show CDR1 as SGHTA and CDR2 as FQGTGA. Complete variable domain (other parts from reference TRBV7-3 and TRBJ1-1): GAGVSQTPSNKVTEKGKYVELRCDPISGHTALYWYRQSLGQGPEFLIYFQGTGAADDSGLPNDRFFAVRPEGSVSTLKIQRTERGDSAVYLCASSLTGARDTEAFFGQGTRLTVV.

This chain connects TRBV5-5 to TRBJ2-7; TRBD2 matches 14 bases. The CDR3 covers 15 residues. Germline assignment: CDR1 SGHKS and CDR2 YYEKEE (reference sequence). Trimming cost V 4 bases and J 9 bases; bases outside gene matches: 9. The CDR3 loop is CASSVGLAGGGGQYF. The CDR3 DNA reads as TGTGCCAGCAGCGTCGGACTAGCGGGGGGTGGCGGGCAGTACTTC.

The rearrangement uses TRBV5-4 and TRBJ2-3, with a possible D match to TRBD1 (5 bases). V was trimmed by 3 bases and J by 1 base, leaving 6 bases between them. CDR1 is SGHNT and CDR2 is YYREEE in the germline V gene (reference sequence). The length of the CDR3 is 13 residues. CDR3 protein: CASSSTGTDTQYF. The CDR3 DNA reads as TGTGCCAGCAGCTCGACAGGCACAGATACGCAGTATTTT. Drawing the rest from reference TRBV5-4 and TRBJ2-3, the complete variable domain is ETGVTQSPTHLIKTRGQQVTLRCSSQSGHNTVSWYQQALGQGPQFIFQYYREEENGRGNFPPRFSGLQFPNYSSELNVNALELDDSALYLCASSSTGTDTQYFGPGTRLTVL.

The rearrangement joins TRBV2 to TRBJ1-5, with D uncertain. V shed 6 bases and J shed 5 bases, with 11 bases lying between them. Germline values: CDR1 SNHLY, CDR2 FYNNEI. The CDR3 runs 13 residues. CDR3 DNA sequence: TGTGCCAGCAGGGCGGAGCGGGATCAGCCCCAGCATTTT. Translation gives CASRAERDQPQHF.

The chain joins TRBV6-6 to TRBJ1-1, with D possibly matching TRBD1 (6 bases). V gave up 6 bases and J gave up 7 bases, with 12 bases separating them. Looked up from germline, CDR1 is MNHNY and CDR2 is SVGAGI (reference sequence). This CDR3 has 12 residues. This CDR3 is CASSPGHLEAFF. The CDR3 bases are TGTGCCAGCAGCCCGGGACACCTTGAAGCTTTCTTT.

The gene calls are TRBV15 and TRBJ1-5, with 7 nucleotides matching TRBD1. V lost 1 base, J lost 6 bases, and 6 bases stayed unmatched. Germline V gives CDR1 LNHNV, CDR2 YYDKDF (reference sequence). The CDR3 runs 15 residues. The CDR3 spells CATSRGGQVSQPQHF. CDR3 coding DNA: TGTGCCACCAGCAGAGGAGGACAGGTCAGTCAGCCCCAGCATTTT.

The chain is built from TRBV6-5 and TRBJ2-6; a possible D gene is TRBD2 (6 bases). Germline CDR1 MNHEY, CDR2 SVGAGI. Trimming removed 4 bases from V and 1 base from J, with 8 bases in between. The CDR3 is made up of 15 amino acids. CDR3: CASSWDLSGANVLTF. The CDR3 nucleotides read TGTGCCAGCAGTTGGGACTTGTCTGGGGCCAACGTCCTGACTTTC.